The clone carrying this T cell receptor (beta chain) was seen a few times. Researchers made TCR beta libraries by using iRepertoire HTBI primers and running Arm-PCR on CDR3 regions. TCRdb processed the multiplex PCR reads anew with MiXCR; each CDR3 protein has one entry. The sample lists about 290,000 distinct CDR3 sequences; around 23% were seen once. The sample originates from a study of regulatory T cells in long-lasting Graves disease. Across the study: Over 5 years on antithyroid drugs plus positive TSH receptor antibodies marked Graves' disease as persistent.

Time point in this sample: persistent/refractory GD, antithyroid drugs over 5 years with positive TRAb. The TCR library was made from RNA extracted from PBMCs. All patients originated from an endocrinology department located in Xi'an, China. This receptor was taken from a female donor with Graves disease. The specimen was peripheral blood mononuclear cells (PBMCs), collected when the disease was refractory, from a patient treated with antithyroid drugs.

CDR3 in DNA: TGCAGTGCTAGAGTAGCGGGAGTTCCCTCCTACGAGCAGTACTTC. Its translation is CSARVAGVPSYEQYF. The chain combines TRBV20-1 with TRBJ2-7; TRBD2 agrees at 9 bases. Germline V gives CDR1 DFQATT, CDR2 SNEGSKA (reference sequence). The CDR3 has 15 amino acids. The V and J ends lost 1 base and 0 bases, in that order; junction bases with no gene match: 4.